This T cell receptor (beta chain) is drawn from a study of CD4 T cells in relation to SARS-CoV-2 and coronaviruses. About the research overall: Controls used an HIV-1 Nef peptide pool or no peptide.

Profiling relied on immunoSEQ multiplex PCR, and the TCRdb table lists in-frame clones only, not all of them. The table lists about 21,000 clones, over 65% of them singletons. The study, taken as a whole, reports: In around 63% of donors, memory CD4+ clonotypes crossrecognized SARS-CoV-2 and at least one common cold coronavirus spike.

This clone has more than one count but fewer than ten. What it recognizes is unknown. The unexposed donors gave CD4+ T cells in about 2011-2018, prior to COVID-19. Isolation of CD4+ T cells took place after around 11 days in culture. Germline CDR1 is MNHEY and CDR2 is SVGAGI. CDR3 length equals 15 residues. V was pared by 6 bases and J by 2 bases, with 14 bases between. This TCR was sampled from a human donor in good health. The chain combines TRBV6-5 with TRBJ1-5; D remains unclear. Sequenced material: CD4+ T cells from PBMCs, cultured in vitro. The CDR3 coding sequence is TGTGCCAGCAGCCGGGCCTCCCGCGGCAATCAGCCCCAGCATTTT. Residues: CASSRASRGNQPQHF.